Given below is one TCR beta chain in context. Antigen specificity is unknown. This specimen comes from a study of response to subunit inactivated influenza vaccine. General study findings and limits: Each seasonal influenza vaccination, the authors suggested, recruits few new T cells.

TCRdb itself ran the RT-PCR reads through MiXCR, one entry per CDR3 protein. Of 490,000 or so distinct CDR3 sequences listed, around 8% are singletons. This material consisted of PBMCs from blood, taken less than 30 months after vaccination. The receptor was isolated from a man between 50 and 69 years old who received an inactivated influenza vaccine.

CDR3 nucleotide sequence: TGCAGTGCTGGACAGGTGCCCCGCTCAGATACGCAGTATTTT. It is translated as CSAGQVPRSDTQYF. The chain recombines TRBV20-1 with TRBJ2-3, with 7 bases fitting TRBD1. The CDR3 contains 14 residues. In germline, CDR1 is DFQATT, CDR2 SNEGSKA (reference sequence). V shed 5 bases and J 4 bases; nucleotides not matched to a gene: 9.